A single sample gave rise to the 27 T cell receptor beta chains below, sequenced in a study of T cell repertoires in cytomegalovirus infection. MiXCR, applied by TCRdb to the reads, yields one record per CDR3 protein. The sample yields 500,000 or so distinct CDR3 sequences, approximately 17% seen once. The sample consisted of CD8+ T cells from PBMCs. These receptors all stem from a human donor in good health (CMV status not recorded). Some clones in this sample may be carry-over from other donors' samples.

In this sample, this clonotype turned up many times. The V and J genes are TRBV7-2 and TRBJ2-5; D is perhaps TRBD1 or TRBD2 (5 bases each). V shed 4 bases and J shed 1 base, with 13 bases lying between them. Germline V lookup: CDR1 SGHTA, CDR2 FQGNSA. This CDR3 is built from 15 residues. The CDR3 nucleotides are TGTGCCAGCAGCTACTCCGGGACGCCCCAAGAGACCCAGTACTTC. Amino acids: CASSYSGTPQETQYF.

The chain recombines TRBV7-6 with TRBJ2-2, with 8 nucleotides matching TRBD1. The CDR3 contains 13 residues. V trimming: 4 bases; J trimming: 10 bases; junction bases outside the gene matches: 5. In germline, CDR1 is SGHVS, CDR2 FNYEAQ. CDR3 nucleotides: TGTGCCAGCAGCTCAGGGGGCCGTGTGGAGCTGTTTTTT. Encoded protein: CASSSGGRVELFF.

About this clonotype: Mismatch with germline at one junction end may stem from a read error. The genes are TRBV7-6 and TRBJ2-3, with D tentatively TRBD1 (5 bases). In germline, CDR1 is SGHVS, CDR2 FNYEAQ. The CDR3 loop spans 15 amino acids. The DNA of the CDR3 is TGTGCCAGAAGCCGAACAGGTCCCCGCACAGATACGCATTATTTT. Its translation: CARSRTGPRTDTHYF.

The gene calls are TRBV6-5 and TRBJ2-7; the D gene is possibly TRBD2 (7 bases). From germline, CDR1 is MNHEY and CDR2 SVGAGI. The CDR3 contains 13 residues. With 10 bases removed from V and 4 bases from J, the gap between germline ends came to 17 bases. CDR3 residues: CATAGRGAYEQYF. The CDR3 DNA follows: TGTGCCACCGCGGGACGGGGGGCATACGAGCAGTACTTC.

This clonotype was detected many times. CDR3 loop: CASSLGSGQHNEQFF. The DNA for the CDR3 is TGTGCCAGCAGCTTAGGGTCGGGACAACACAATGAGCAGTTCTTC. The V gene is TRBV7-9, the J gene TRBJ2-1; possible D gene TRBD1, 6 bases. Per the germline V gene, CDR1 is SEHNR and CDR2 is FQNEAQ (reference sequence). The CDR3 sequence is 15 residues long. Trimming shortened V by 1 base and J by 5 bases, and 12 bases separated the two germline ends.

This clonotype has at least ten counts. V usage is TRBV12-3 or TRBV12-4 and J usage is TRBJ1-4, with 9 bases lining up with TRBD1. The CDR3 covers 14 residues. With 5 bases clipped from V and 10 bases from J, the junction kept 8 bases outside the gene matches. CDR3 nucleotides: TGTGCCAGCAGTCTCTGGGACAGGGACAGAAAACTGTTTTTT. The encoded protein is CASSLWDRDRKLFF.

This clonotype appeared many times. The V and J genes are TRBV7-2 and TRBJ2-2, with D possibly TRBD2 on 6 matching bases. The germline gives CDR1 SGHTA, CDR2 FQGNSA. This CDR3 comprises 13 residues. V gave up 4 bases and J gave up 6 bases, with 9 bases separating them. The CDR3 region has the DNA TGTGCCAGCAGCTCCCCGGGGGCCGGGGAGCTGTTTTTT. Translation gives CASSSPGAGELFF.

This clonotype has only a few counts. The J gene is TRBJ2-7, the V gene TRBV20-1; D possibly matches TRBD1 or TRBD2 (5 bases each). Germline V CDR1 and CDR2: DFQATT, SNEGSKA (reference sequence). The CDR3 extends over 13 amino acids. V lost 5 bases, J lost 3 bases, and 14 bases lay in between. The CDR3 DNA is TGCAGTGCTCGGGCCAGGGACCGCTACGAGCAGTACTTC. It specifies CSARARDRYEQYF.

The chain couples TRBV6-1 to TRBJ2-1; 9 bases agree with TRBD2. This CDR3 has 16 residues. Per the germline V gene, CDR1 is MNHNS and CDR2 is SASEGT. With 8 bases clipped from V and 0 bases from J, the junction kept 8 bases outside the gene matches. CDR3 protein: CASHVVAGVSYNEQFF. The CDR3 DNA follows: TGTGCCAGCCATGTAGTAGCGGGAGTCTCCTACAATGAGCAGTTCTTC.

This clonotype was observed a few times. The chain is built from TRBV19 and TRBJ1-1, with D tentatively TRBD1 (5 bases). V was shortened by 2 bases and J by 0 bases, with 16 bases between the two germline ends. The CDR3 length is 17 residues. Germline CDR1 reads LNHDA; CDR2 reads SQIVND (reference sequence). The CDR3 DNA is TGTGCCAGTAGTATAAGTCAGGGAGAACTCATGAACACTGAAGCTTTCTTT. It encodes CASSISQGELMNTEAFF. Using reference TRBV19 and TRBJ1-1 for the parts outside the CDR3, the full variable domain is DGGITQSPKYLFRKEGQNVTLSCEQNLNHDAMYWYRQDPGQGLRLIYYSQIVNDFQKGDIAEGYSVSREKKESFPLTVTSAQKNPTAFYLCASSISQGELMNTEAFFGQGTRLTVV.

There are many counts of this clonotype. The chain joins TRBV7-8 to TRBJ2-2; the match to TRBD1 covers 9 bases. J lost 6 bases, V lost 5 bases, and 7 bases had no gene match. Germline CDR1 is SGHVS and CDR2 is FQNEAQ. The CDR3 consists of 15 residues. The DNA for the CDR3 is TGTGCCAGCAGCGCCGGGACAGGGCGGTCCGGGGAGCTGTTTTTT. Translating it yields CASSAGTGRSGELFF. The complete variable domain, with remaining parts taken from reference TRBV7-8 and TRBJ2-2, reads GAGVSQSPRYKVAKRGQDVALRCDPISGHVSLFWYQQALGQGPEFLTYFQNEAQLDKSGLPSDRFFAERPEGSVSTLKIQRTQQEDSAVYLCASSAGTGRSGELFFGEGSRLTVL.

This clonotype was counted a few times. J is TRBJ2-4 and V is TRBV20-1; D uncertain. This CDR3 is built from 12 residues. Germline CDR1 reads DFQATT; CDR2 reads SNEGSKA (reference sequence). V was clipped by 3 bases and J by 3 bases, with 6 bases between them. The CDR3 is CSARNSKNIQYF. CDR3 nucleotide sequence: TGCAGTGCTAGGAACAGCAAAAACATTCAGTACTTC.

This clonotype was counted ten times or more. V usage is TRBV7-6 and J usage is TRBJ1-1; 7 nucleotides line up with TRBD1. Germline V gives CDR1 SGHVS, CDR2 FNYEAQ. With 5 bases clipped from V and 8 bases from J, the junction kept 5 bases outside the gene matches. The CDR3 extends over 12 amino acids. This chain's CDR3 is CASSVLQGEAFF. The CDR3 DNA sequence: TGTGCCAGCAGCGTGCTACAGGGGGAAGCTTTCTTT.

The CDR3 sequence is CASSLGQGEFF. CDR3 nucleotide sequence: TGTGCCAGCAGCTTGGGTCAGGGCGAGTTCTTC. The genes are TRBV5-4 and TRBJ2-1; maybe TRBD1 (5 bases). In germline, CDR1 is SGHNT, CDR2 YYREEE (reference sequence). V dropped 0 bases and J dropped 14 bases, with 9 bases sitting between them. The CDR3 runs to 11 residues.

The chain carries TRBV5-5 and TRBJ2-4, with a tentative D call TRBD2 (5 bases). There are 15 residues in the CDR3. The ends were cut back, 2 bases at V and 7 bases at J, with 16 bases in the middle. The germline gives CDR1 SGHKS, CDR2 YYEKEE (reference sequence). CDR3 residues: CASSLGLGVGNIQYF. The DNA for the CDR3 is TGTGCCAGCAGCTTAGGGCTGGGAGTGGGGAACATTCAGTACTTC.

About this clonotype: A much bigger clone sits one base away, suggesting this may be a read error. The rearrangement uses TRBV19 and TRBJ2-7; D is ambiguous. The CDR3 has 12 residues. Germline CDR1 reads LNHDA; CDR2 reads SQIVND (reference sequence). The V end was cut by 6 bases, the J end by 6 bases, with 12 bases between. The CDR3 is CASRLHSREQYF. DNA of the CDR3: TGTGCCAGTAGGTTGCACTCTCGCGAGCAGTACTTC. Full variable domain (outside the CDR3, taken from reference TRBV19 and TRBJ2-7): DGGITQSPKYLFRKEGQNVTLSCEQNLNHDAMYWYRQDPGQGLRLIYYSQIVNDFQKGDIAEGYSVSREKKESFPLTVTSAQKNPTAFYLCASRLHSREQYFGPGTRLTVT.

This clonotype was found a few times. In DNA, the CDR3 is TGCAGCGTAATACAATTCCAGCGGGAGAGTGCAGATACGCAGTATTTT. Translation: CSVIQFQRESADTQYF. The chain recombines TRBV29-1 with TRBJ2-3, with TRBD2 matching 8 bases. V gave up 6 bases and J gave up 4 bases; unmatched junction bases: 15. The CDR3 is 16 residues long. Germline V gene lookup returns CDR1 SQVTM and CDR2 ANQGSEA.

This clonotype was seen a few times. The genes are TRBV27 and TRBJ1-1; a possible D gene is TRBD1 (5 bases). The CDR3 has 14 residues. V lost 0 bases, J lost 4 bases, and 9 bases lay in between. Germline V gene data show CDR1 as MNHEY and CDR2 as SMNVEV (reference sequence). The chain's CDR3 is CASSLSLGGTEAFF. The CDR3 DNA sequence: TGTGCCAGCAGTTTATCCCTTGGGGGCACTGAAGCTTTCTTT.

The table lists this clonotype with many counts. The chain links TRBV7-8 to TRBJ1-1; a possible D gene is TRBD1 (5 bases). V shed 3 bases and J shed 5 bases, with 13 bases lying between them. Germline CDR1 is SGHVS and CDR2 is FQNEAQ. The CDR3 has 14 amino acids. In nucleotides, the CDR3 is TGTGCCAGCAGCTTGAGGGGACGGAGGACTGAAGCTTTCTTT. Translating it yields CASSLRGRRTEAFF.

The gene calls are TRBV6-4 and TRBJ2-1; the D gene is possibly TRBD2 (6 bases). The CDR3 extends over 15 amino acids. Between the trimmed V and J ends, which lost 2 bases and 3 bases, there was a span of 11 bases. Germline CDR1 is MRHNA and CDR2 is SNTAGT. CDR3: CASSDGGSYYNEQFF. As DNA, the CDR3 is TGTGCCAGCAGTGACGGAGGGAGCTACTACAATGAGCAGTTCTTC.

The rearrangement joins TRBV9 to TRBJ2-3, with D perhaps matching TRBD2 (5 bases). The germline CDR1 and CDR2 sequences are SGDLS and YYNGEE. The CDR3 has 15 amino acids. Trimming took 0 bases from V and 2 from J, leaving 10 bases between them. This chain's CDR3 is CASSVGGGYTDTQYF. The CDR3 coding sequence is TGTGCCAGCAGCGTAGGTGGAGGTTACACAGATACGCAGTATTTT.

This clonotype was recorded many times. The gene calls are TRBV7-3 and TRBJ2-3; 7 bases map to TRBD2. The CDR3 totals 14 residues. V dropped 4 bases and J dropped 2; count of bases not matched to a gene: 3. Germline-derived CDR1 and CDR2 are SGHTA and FQGTGA. The CDR3 loop reads CASSSGTNTDTQYF. DNA of the CDR3: TGTGCCAGCAGCTCGGGGACTAACACAGATACGCAGTATTTT. Full variable domain (outside the CDR3, taken from reference TRBV7-3 and TRBJ2-3): GAGVSQTPSNKVTEKGKYVELRCDPISGHTALYWYRQSLGQGPEFLIYFQGTGAADDSGLPNDRFFAVRPEGSVSTLKIQRTERGDSAVYLCASSSGTNTDTQYFGPGTRLTVL.

Ten or more counts support this clonotype. V gene TRBV7-9 combines with J gene TRBJ2-2; the match to TRBD1 covers 10 bases. CDR3 length: 16 residues. V shed 11 bases, J shed 3 bases, and the junction held 12 bases outside the gene matches. Looked up from germline, CDR1 is SEHNR and CDR2 is FQNEAQ (reference sequence). The CDR3 loop reads CALAGTGVIDTGELFF. CDR3 bases: TGTGCCTTGGCAGGGACAGGGGTGATTGACACCGGGGAGCTGTTTTTT.

The rearrangement links TRBV7-9 to TRBJ2-3, with D perhaps TRBD1 (6 bases). The CDR3 is made up of 14 amino acids. Trimming shortened V by 5 bases and J by 2 bases, and 11 bases separated the two germline ends. Germline V gives CDR1 SEHNR, CDR2 FQNEAQ (reference sequence). The CDR3 is CASSNRAITDTQYF. The CDR3 DNA reads as TGTGCCAGCAGCAACAGGGCGATCACAGATACGCAGTATTTT.

This chain links TRBV25-1 with TRBJ2-2; TRBD1 aligns across 7 bases. The V and J ends lost 7 bases and 4 bases, in that order; junction bases with no gene match: 6. The CDR3 covers 14 residues. From germline, CDR1 is MGHDK and CDR2 SYGVNS. CDR3 sequence: CASKKGGSTGELFF. CDR3 in DNA: TGTGCCAGCAAAAAAGGGGGCAGCACCGGGGAGCTGTTTTTT.

This clonotype was counted at least ten times. V gene TRBV27 combines with J gene TRBJ2-7; TRBD1 aligns across 8 bases. This CDR3 spans 12 amino acids. V lost 8 bases, J lost 5 bases, and 5 bases stayed unmatched. Germline V gene sequence: CDR1 MNHEY, CDR2 SMNVEV (reference sequence). The CDR3 nucleotides read TGTGCCAGCCAGGACAGGGTTGACGAGCAGTACTTC. It is translated as CASQDRVDEQYF.

The chain couples TRBV6-4 to TRBJ2-1; a weak D match, TRBD2 (7 bases). Trimming took 4 bases from V and 4 from J, leaving 11 bases between them. Germline V gene lookup returns CDR1 MRHNA and CDR2 SNTAGT. There are 14 residues in the CDR3. The CDR3 coding sequence is TGTGCCAGCAGTGTCGGGGGGCTTTACAATGAGCAGTTCTTC. It translates to CASSVGGLYNEQFF.